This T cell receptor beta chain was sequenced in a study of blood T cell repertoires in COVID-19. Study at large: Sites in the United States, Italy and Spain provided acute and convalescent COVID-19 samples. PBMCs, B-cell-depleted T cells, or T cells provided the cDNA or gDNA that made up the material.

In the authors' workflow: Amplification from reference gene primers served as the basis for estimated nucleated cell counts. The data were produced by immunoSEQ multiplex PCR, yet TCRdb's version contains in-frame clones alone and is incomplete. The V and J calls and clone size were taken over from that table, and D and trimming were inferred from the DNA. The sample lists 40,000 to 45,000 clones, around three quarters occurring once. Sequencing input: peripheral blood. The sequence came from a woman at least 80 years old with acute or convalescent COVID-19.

CDR3 coding DNA: TGTGCCAGTAGACAGGGTGGAGCAAACGAGCAGTACTTC. It translates to CASRQGGANEQYF. The V call is TRBV5-8, the J call TRBJ2-7; 7 bases map to TRBD1. V lost 8 bases and J lost 5; bases outside the gene matches: 10. The CDR3 has 13 residues. In germline, CDR1 is SGHTS, CDR2 YDEGEE.